This T cell receptor beta chain is drawn from a study of human T cells and chemical hapten exposure. Study results and limitations: Once DPC sensitization occurred, TCRs above 1 in 1000 frequency showed no change.

The time point denotes: patch test 3, about 24 weeks after DPC sensitization. Described treatment: therapeutic diphenylcyclopropenone sensitization with weekly scalp DPC. This clonotype was counted ten times or more. Its matching antigen is unknown. As the library was built, unique molecular identifiers were attached to individual cDNA molecules. TCRdb passed the RACE reads through MiXCR, listing each CDR3 protein once. The table includes roughly 200,000 distinct CDR3 sequences, approximately 26% detected once. Germline V gene data show CDR1 as MDHEN and CDR2 as SYDVKM. The CDR3 runs 13 residues. Between the trimmed V and J ends, which lost 3 bases and 2 bases, there was a span of 7 bases.

This sample comprised whole blood, obtained in connection with sensitization to the hapten diphenylcyclopropenone (DPC). The sequence was collected from a woman aged 40 to 50 with alopecia areata. Some clones in this sample may be carry-over from other donors' samples. The V gene is TRBV28, the J gene TRBJ2-5; D is unresolved. The CDR3 DNA follows: TGTGCCAGCAGTTTTCAACTACAAGAGACCCAGTACTTC. Its translation is CASSFQLQETQYF.